The 13 T cell receptor beta chains listed next were all sequenced from one sample in a study of T cells after yellow fever vaccination. TCRdb reprocessed the 5' RACE reads with MiXCR, giving one entry per CDR3 protein. The table has 250,000 to 300,000 distinct CDR3 sequences, around 13% seen once; the top ten hold roughly 0.5%. Here the sequenced sample was CD4+ T cells sorted from PBMCs, taken 45 days after the yellow fever booster vaccination. Receptors were obtained from a man aged 25 to 45 who received the YFV17D yellow fever vaccine.

This clonotype occurred a few times. The V call is TRBV9, the J call TRBJ2-3; 8 bases are a match to TRBD2. The V and J ends lost 3 bases and 3 bases, in that order; junction bases with no gene match: 12. The CDR3 runs 17 residues. Germline V lookup: CDR1 SGDLS, CDR2 YYNGEE. CDR3 nucleotides: TGTGCCAGCAGCGCCCCCCATTCGGGGGGGGCAACAGATACGCAGTATTTT. Translating gives CASSAPHSGGATDTQYF.

A word on this clonotype: A much larger clonotype is one base distant, so this may be a read error. The J gene is TRBJ2-3, the V gene TRBV30; D is perhaps TRBD2 (5 bases). From germline, CDR1 is GTSNPN and CDR2 SVGIG (reference sequence). The CDR3 is 12 amino acids. The CDR3 bases are TGTACCTGGAGTGTTCCGGGGAATACGCAGTATTTT. This codes for CTWSVPGNTQYF.

A word on this clonotype: This CDR3 is missing its conserved last phenylalanine or tryptophan, likely due to a read error. The CDR3 sequence: CASSLRQAYNEQFS. CDR3 nucleotides: TGTGCCAGCAGCTTGAGACAAGCCTACAATGAGCAGTTCTCC. V gene TRBV7-2 combines with J gene TRBJ2-1; D is unresolved. Germline lookup yields CDR1 SGHTA and CDR2 FQGNSA. This CDR3 has 14 amino acids. Between the trimmed V and J ends, which lost 3 bases and 2 bases, there was a span of 8 bases.

A few counts support this clonotype. The chain recombines TRBV7-2 with TRBJ2-7; unclear D gene. Trimming shortened V by 1 base and J by 5 bases, and 3 bases separated the two germline ends. Germline lookup yields CDR1 SGHTA and CDR2 FQGNSA. The CDR3 length is 11 residues. The CDR3 protein is CASSLEDEQYF. The CDR3 DNA sequence: TGTGCCAGCAGCTTAGAGGACGAGCAGTACTTC.

This rearrangement joins TRBV27 to TRBJ2-1; D perhaps matches TRBD1 (5 bases). The germline CDR1 and CDR2 sequences are MNHEY and SMNVEV (reference sequence). V gave up 1 base and J gave up 7 bases, with 11 bases separating them. The length of the CDR3 is 14 residues. This chain's CDR3 is CASSLWLGRNEQFF. The CDR3 DNA sequence: TGTGCCAGCAGTTTATGGCTGGGGCGTAATGAGCAGTTCTTC.

This clonotype was found a few times. The rearrangement joins TRBV11-2 to TRBJ2-1, with 11 bases that match TRBD2. CDR1 and CDR2 (germline): SGHAT, FQNNGV. This CDR3 contains 19 residues. With 5 bases clipped from V and 0 bases from J, the junction kept 12 bases outside the gene matches. Here the CDR3 reads CASSTRTSGRLSSYNEQFF. The CDR3, as DNA: TGTGCCAGCAGCACCAGGACTAGCGGGCGACTCAGCTCCTACAATGAGCAGTTCTTC.

The V call is TRBV7-3, the J call TRBJ2-5; the D call may be TRBD1 or TRBD2 (6 bases each). V gave up 5 bases and J gave up 5 bases, with 21 bases separating them. CDR1 and CDR2 from the germline V gene are SGHTA and FQGTGA. The CDR3 extends over 16 amino acids. CDR3 sequence (DNA): TGTGCCAGCAGCCCCAGGGGAGCGGGCAGGATTGAGACCCAGTACTTC. Protein: CASSPRGAGRIETQYF.

The chain links TRBV3-1 to TRBJ2-3, with D possibly called TRBD1 or TRBD2 (5 bases each). The CDR3 is made up of 14 amino acids. Germline V lookup: CDR1 LGHDT, CDR2 YNNKEL (reference sequence). Trimming removed 2 bases from V and 6 bases from J, with 12 bases in between. CDR3 sequence: CASSQIVWGDTQYF. CDR3 DNA sequence: TGTGCCAGCAGCCAAATTGTCTGGGGGGATACGCAGTATTTT.

The chain joins TRBV7-9 to TRBJ2-1, with TRBD1 as a possible D gene (6 bases). The V gene's germline CDR1 is SEHNR and CDR2 FQNEAQ (reference sequence). The CDR3 runs to 14 residues. V shed 2 bases and J shed 8 bases, with 13 bases lying between them. The CDR3 nucleotides are TGTGCCAGCAGCTTATATCAGGGGTCGGATGAGCAGTTCTTC. As protein: CASSLYQGSDEQFF.

In this sample, this clonotype turned up a few times. V usage is TRBV20-1 and J usage is TRBJ2-1; D perhaps matches TRBD2 (6 bases). The CDR3 length is 12 residues. From germline, CDR1 is DFQATT and CDR2 SNEGSKA (reference sequence). The CDR3 here is CGIGAGTNEQFF. CDR3 sequence (DNA): TGCGGAATCGGCGCGGGGACCAATGAGCAGTTCTTC.

This clonotype came up a few times. The V and J genes are TRBV5-8 and TRBJ2-3; D gene ambiguous. Looked up from germline, CDR1 is SGHTS and CDR2 is YDEGEE. The CDR3 spans 15 residues. V was trimmed by 1 base and J by 6 bases, leaving 15 bases between them. The CDR3 bases are TGTGCCAGCAGCTTGTTCCTGACTGCAGGCGATACGCAGTATTTT. Amino acids: CASSLFLTAGDTQYF.

This clonotype was counted only a few times. The chain employs TRBV5-1 and TRBJ1-1, with 8 bases matching TRBD1. V lost 7 bases, J lost 4 bases, and 6 bases stayed unmatched. The CDR3 extends over 13 amino acids. The germline V gene has CDR1 SGHRS and CDR2 YFSETQ. The CDR3 DNA is TGCGCCAGCGGACAGGGCCCAGCCACTGAAGCTTTCTTT. Protein sequence: CASGQGPATEAFF.

There are a few counts of this clonotype. This chain uses TRBV12-3 or TRBV12-4 with TRBJ1-6, with D possibly being TRBD1 (5 bases). V shed 7 bases and J shed 7 bases, with 14 bases lying between them. The CDR3 consists of 14 residues. The CDR3 sequence: CASKPSGNNSPLHF. DNA of the CDR3: TGTGCCAGCAAACCCTCAGGGAACAATTCACCCCTCCACTTT.